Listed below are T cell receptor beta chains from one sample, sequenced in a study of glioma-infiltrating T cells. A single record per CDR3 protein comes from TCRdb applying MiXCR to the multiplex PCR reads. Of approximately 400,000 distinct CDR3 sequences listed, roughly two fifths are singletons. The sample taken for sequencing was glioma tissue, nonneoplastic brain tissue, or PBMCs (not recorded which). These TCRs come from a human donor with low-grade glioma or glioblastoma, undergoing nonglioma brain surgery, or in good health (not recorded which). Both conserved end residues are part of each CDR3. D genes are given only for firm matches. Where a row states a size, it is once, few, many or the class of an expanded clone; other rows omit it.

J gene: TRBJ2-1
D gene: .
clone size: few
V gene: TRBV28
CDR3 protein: CASTLGRVRVSRQFF
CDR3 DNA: TGTGCCAGCACCCTGGGGCGGGTAAGGGTCTCTAGGCAGTTCTTC

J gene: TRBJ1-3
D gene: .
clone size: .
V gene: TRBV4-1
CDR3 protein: CASIQGPLSSGNTIYF
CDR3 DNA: TGCGCCAGCATCCAAGGCCCCCTTAGCTCTGGAAACACCATATATTTT

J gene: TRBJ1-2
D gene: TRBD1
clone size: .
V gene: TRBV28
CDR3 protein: CASTLFPGQGSSYTF
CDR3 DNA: TGTGCCAGCACCCTTTTTCCGGGACAGGGATCTAGCTACACCTTC

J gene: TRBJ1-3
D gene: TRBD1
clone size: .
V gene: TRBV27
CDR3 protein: CASSLDRVGRNTIYF
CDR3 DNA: TGTGCCAGCAGCCTGGACAGGGTTGGAAGAAACACCATATATTTT

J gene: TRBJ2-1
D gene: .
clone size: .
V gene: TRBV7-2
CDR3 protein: CASSFGRYNFRYNEQFF
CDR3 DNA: TGTGCCAGCAGCTTCGGTCGGTACAATTTTCGCTACAATGAGCAGTTCTTC

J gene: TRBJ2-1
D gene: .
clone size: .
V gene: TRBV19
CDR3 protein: CASSMAHSYNEQFF
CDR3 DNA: TGTGCCAGTAGTATGGCCCATTCCTACAATGAGCAGTTCTTC

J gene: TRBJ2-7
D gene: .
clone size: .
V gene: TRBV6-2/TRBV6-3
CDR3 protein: CASSYSGRSAYEQYF
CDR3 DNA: TGTGCCAGCAGTTACTCAGGACGTAGCGCCTACGAGCAGTACTTC

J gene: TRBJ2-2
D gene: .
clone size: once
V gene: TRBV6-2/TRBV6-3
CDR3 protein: CASSAGPGELFF
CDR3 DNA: TGTGCCAGCAGTGCGGGGCCCGGGGAGCTGTTTTTT

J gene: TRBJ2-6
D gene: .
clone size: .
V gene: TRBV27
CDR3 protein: CASRGGANVLTF
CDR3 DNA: TGTGCCAGCCGAGGTGGGGCCAACGTCCTGACTTTC

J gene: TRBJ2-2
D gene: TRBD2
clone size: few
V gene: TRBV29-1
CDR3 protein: CSAGGGTGELFF
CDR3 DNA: TGCAGCGCGGGAGGTGGCACCGGGGAGCTGTTTTTT

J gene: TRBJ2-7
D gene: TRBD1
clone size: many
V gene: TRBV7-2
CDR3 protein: CASSTRTGTYEQYF
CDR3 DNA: TGTGCCAGCAGCACGCGGACAGGCACCTACGAGCAGTACTTC

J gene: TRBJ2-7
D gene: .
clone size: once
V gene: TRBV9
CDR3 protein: CASSGYRPYEQYF
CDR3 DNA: TGTGCCAGCAGCGGTTACAGGCCCTACGAGCAGTACTTC

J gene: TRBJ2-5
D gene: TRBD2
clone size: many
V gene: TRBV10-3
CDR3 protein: CATGLAGGLYQETQYF
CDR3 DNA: TGTGCCACTGGACTAGCGGGAGGCTTGTACCAAGAGACCCAGTACTTC

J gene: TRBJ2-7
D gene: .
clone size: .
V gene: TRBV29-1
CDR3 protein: CSVWRGYEQYF
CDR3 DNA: TGCAGCGTTTGGAGGGGCTACGAGCAGTACTTC

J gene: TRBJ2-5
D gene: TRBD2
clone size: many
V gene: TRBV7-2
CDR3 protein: CASSHLVKLAEETQYF
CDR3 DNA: TGTGCCAGCAGCCACCTAGTCAAACTAGCGGAAGAGACCCAGTACTTC

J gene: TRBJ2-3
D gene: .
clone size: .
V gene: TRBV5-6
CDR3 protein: CASSLGYSTDTQYF
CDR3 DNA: TGTGCCAGCAGCTTGGGATACAGCACAGATACGCAGTATTTT

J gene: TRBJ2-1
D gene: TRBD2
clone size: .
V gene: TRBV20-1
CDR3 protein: CSANRAGAYNEQFF
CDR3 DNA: TGCAGTGCTAACCGAGCGGGAGCCTACAATGAGCAGTTCTTC

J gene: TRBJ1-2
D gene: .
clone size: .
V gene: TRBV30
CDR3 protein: CAWSVLGVDGYTF
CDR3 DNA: TGTGCCTGGAGTGTACTAGGGGTCGACGGCTACACCTTC

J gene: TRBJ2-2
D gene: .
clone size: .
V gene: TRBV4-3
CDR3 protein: CASSQSPQRTNTGELFF
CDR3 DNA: TGCGCCAGCAGCCAGAGCCCCCAGCGCACGAACACCGGGGAGCTGTTTTTT

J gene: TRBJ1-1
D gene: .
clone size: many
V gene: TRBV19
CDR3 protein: CASSRRNTEAFF
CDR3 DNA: TGTGCCAGCAGTAGGAGGAACACTGAAGCTTTCTTT

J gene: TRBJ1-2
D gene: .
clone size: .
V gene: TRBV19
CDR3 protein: CASSGLPNYGYTF
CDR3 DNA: TGTGCCAGTAGTGGTCTCCCTAACTATGGCTACACCTTC

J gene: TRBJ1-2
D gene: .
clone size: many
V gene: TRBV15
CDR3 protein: CATSRDGPSTGHYGYTF
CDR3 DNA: TGTGCCACCAGCAGAGATGGACCCTCGACAGGACACTATGGCTACACCTTC

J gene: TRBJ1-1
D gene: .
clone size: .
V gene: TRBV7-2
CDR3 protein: CASSQGGVFTEAFF
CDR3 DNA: TGTGCCAGCAGCCAAGGGGGGGTTTTCACTGAAGCTTTCTTT

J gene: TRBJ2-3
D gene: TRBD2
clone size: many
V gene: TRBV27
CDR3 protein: CASRLADNTDTQYF
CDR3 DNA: TGTGCCAGTAGACTAGCGGATAACACAGATACGCAGTATTTT

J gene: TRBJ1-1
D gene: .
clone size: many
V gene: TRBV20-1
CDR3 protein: CSARDRAQDTEAFF
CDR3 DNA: TGCAGTGCTAGAGATCGGGCCCAGGACACTGAAGCTTTCTTT

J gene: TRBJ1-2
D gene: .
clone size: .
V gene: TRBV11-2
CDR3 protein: CASSLDLNRGNYGYTF
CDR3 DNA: TGTGCCAGCAGCTTAGATCTTAACCGCGGAAACTATGGCTACACCTTC

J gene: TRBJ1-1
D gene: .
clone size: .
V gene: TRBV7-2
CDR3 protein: CASSPRAVLNTEAFF
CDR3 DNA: TGTGCCAGCAGCCCCCGGGCCGTCCTGAACACTGAAGCTTTCTTT

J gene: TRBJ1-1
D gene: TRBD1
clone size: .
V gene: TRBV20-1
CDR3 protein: CSVSGPPGTGRRTFF
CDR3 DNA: TGCAGCGTCAGCGGTCCCCCCGGGACAGGGCGTAGAACTTTCTTT

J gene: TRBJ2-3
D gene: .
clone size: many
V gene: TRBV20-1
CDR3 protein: CSARDFGGAEDTQYF
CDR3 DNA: TGCAGTGCTAGAGATTTCGGTGGGGCGGAAGATACGCAGTATTTT

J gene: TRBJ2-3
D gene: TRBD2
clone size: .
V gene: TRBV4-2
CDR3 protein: CASSQVFLAGEGESTDTQYF
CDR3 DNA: TGTGCCAGCAGCCAAGTTTTCCTAGCGGGAGAAGGAGAAAGCACAGATACGCAGTATTTT

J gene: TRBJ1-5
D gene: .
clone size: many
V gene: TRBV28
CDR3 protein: CASSLGPWGNQPQHF
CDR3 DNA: TGTGCCAGCAGTTTGGGCCCGTGGGGCAATCAGCCCCAGCATTTT

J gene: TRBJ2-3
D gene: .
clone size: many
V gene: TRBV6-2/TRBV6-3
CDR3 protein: CASREAPPHDTQYF
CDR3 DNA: TGTGCCAGCAGAGAGGCACCACCGCACGATACGCAGTATTTT

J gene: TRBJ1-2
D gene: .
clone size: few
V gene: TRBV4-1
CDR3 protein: CASSPTLNHNYGYTF
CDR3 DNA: TGCGCCAGCAGCCCGACACTAAACCATAACTATGGCTACACCTTC

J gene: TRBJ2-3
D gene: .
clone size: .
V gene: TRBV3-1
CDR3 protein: CASSQEGRRGTDTQYF
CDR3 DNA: TGTGCCAGCAGCCAAGAAGGTCGACGGGGGACAGATACGCAGTATTTT

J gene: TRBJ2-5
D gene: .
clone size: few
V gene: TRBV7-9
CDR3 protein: CASSLGATRQETQYF
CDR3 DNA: TGTGCCAGCAGCTTAGGAGCCACCCGTCAGGAGACCCAGTACTTC

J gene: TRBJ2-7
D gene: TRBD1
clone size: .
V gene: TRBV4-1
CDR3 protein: CANSQGQGSSYEQYF
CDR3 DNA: TGCGCCAACAGCCAAGGACAGGGGTCCTCCTACGAGCAGTACTTC

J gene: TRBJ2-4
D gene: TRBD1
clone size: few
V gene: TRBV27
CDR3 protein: CASSFGTGGIKNIQYF
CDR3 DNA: TGTGCCAGCAGTTTCGGGACAGGGGGTATCAAAAACATTCAGTACTTC

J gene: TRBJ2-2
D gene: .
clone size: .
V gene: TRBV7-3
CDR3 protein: CASSSAGTEAGELFF
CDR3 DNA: TGTGCCAGCAGCTCGGCCGGGACCGAGGCGGGGGAGCTGTTTTTT

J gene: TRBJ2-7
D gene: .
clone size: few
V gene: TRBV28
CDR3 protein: CASSSRQAFYEQYF
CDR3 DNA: TGTGCCAGCAGTTCTCGACAGGCCTTCTACGAGCAGTACTTC

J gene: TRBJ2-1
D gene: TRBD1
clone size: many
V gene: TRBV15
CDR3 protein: CATSDEDRGLNEQFF
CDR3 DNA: TGTGCCACCAGCGATGAGGACAGGGGTTTAAATGAGCAGTTCTTC

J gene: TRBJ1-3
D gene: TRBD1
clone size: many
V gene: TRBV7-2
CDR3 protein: CASSSDRALNTIYF
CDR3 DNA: TGTGCCAGCAGCTCGGACAGGGCGTTAAACACCATATATTTT

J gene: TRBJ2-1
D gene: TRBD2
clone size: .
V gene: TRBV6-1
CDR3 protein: CASSSVKLAGGRNEQFF
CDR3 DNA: TGTGCCAGCAGTTCCGTAAAACTAGCGGGAGGTCGCAATGAGCAGTTCTTC

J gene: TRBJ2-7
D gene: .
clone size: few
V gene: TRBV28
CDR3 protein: CASFGSPDYEQYF
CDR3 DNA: TGTGCCAGTTTCGGGTCCCCAGACTACGAGCAGTACTTC

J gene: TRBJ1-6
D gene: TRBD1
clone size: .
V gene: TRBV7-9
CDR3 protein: CASTSDRASSPLHF
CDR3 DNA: TGTGCCAGCACCTCCGACAGGGCGAGTTCACCCCTCCACTTT

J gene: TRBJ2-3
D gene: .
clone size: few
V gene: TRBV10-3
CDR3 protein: CAISDSLGTDTQYF
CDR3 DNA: TGTGCCATCAGTGATTCACTAGGCACAGATACGCAGTATTTT

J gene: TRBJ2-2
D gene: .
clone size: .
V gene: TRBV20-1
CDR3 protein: CSAREPGAGKLFF
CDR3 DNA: TGCAGTGCTAGGGAGCCGGGGGCCGGGAAGCTGTTTTTT

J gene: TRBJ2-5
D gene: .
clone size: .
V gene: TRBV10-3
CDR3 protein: CAIRGQAREAQYF
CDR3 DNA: TGTGCCATCAGGGGACAAGCAAGAGAGGCCCAGTACTTC

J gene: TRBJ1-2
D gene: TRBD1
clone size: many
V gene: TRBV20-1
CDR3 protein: CSARDTDRAVDYGYTF
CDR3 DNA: TGCAGTGCTAGAGATACCGACAGGGCGGTTGACTATGGCTACACCTTC

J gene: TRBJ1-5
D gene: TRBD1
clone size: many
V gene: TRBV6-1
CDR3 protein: CASSQGQGWNQPQHF
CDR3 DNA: TGTGCCAGCAGCCAAGGACAGGGTTGGAATCAGCCCCAGCATTTT

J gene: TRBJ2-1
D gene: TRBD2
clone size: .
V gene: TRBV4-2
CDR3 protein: CASSSPSGSSYNEQFF
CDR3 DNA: TGTGCCAGCAGCTCACCTAGCGGTAGCTCCTACAATGAGCAGTTCTTC

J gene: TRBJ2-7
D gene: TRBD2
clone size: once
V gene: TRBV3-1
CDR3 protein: CASSQGTAGAYEQYF
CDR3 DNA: TGTGCCAGCAGCCAAGGCACGGCGGGAGCTTACGAGCAGTACTTC

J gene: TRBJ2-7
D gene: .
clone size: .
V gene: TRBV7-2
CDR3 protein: CASSPEATRYEQYF
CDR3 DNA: TGTGCCAGCAGCCCAGAGGCGACTAGGTACGAGCAGTACTTC

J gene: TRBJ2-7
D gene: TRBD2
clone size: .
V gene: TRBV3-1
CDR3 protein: CASSQAGGKGEQYF
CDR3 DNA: TGTGCCAGCAGCCAAGCCGGGGGGAAGGGTGAGCAGTACTTC

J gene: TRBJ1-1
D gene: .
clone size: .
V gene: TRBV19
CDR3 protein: CASSIQGWTEAFF
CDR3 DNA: TGTGCCAGTAGTATACAGGGCTGGACTGAAGCTTTCTTT

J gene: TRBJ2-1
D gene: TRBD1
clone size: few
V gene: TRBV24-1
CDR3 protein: CATSDSSRTGDNEQFF
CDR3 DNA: TGTGCCACCAGTGATTCGTCCCGGACAGGGGACAATGAGCAGTTCTTC

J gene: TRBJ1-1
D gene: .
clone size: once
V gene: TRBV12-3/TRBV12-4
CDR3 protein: CASSLDGGGNTEAFF
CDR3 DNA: TGTGCCAGCAGTCTGGACGGGGGGGGGAACACTGAAGCTTTCTTT

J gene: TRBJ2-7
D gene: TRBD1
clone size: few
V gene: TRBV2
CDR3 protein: CASSVGQTFSYEQYF
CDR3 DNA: TGTGCCAGCAGTGTGGGACAGACTTTCTCCTACGAGCAGTACTTC